The source of this T cell receptor (beta chain) is a study of CD8 T cells in Susac syndrome. V trimming: 5 bases; J trimming: 3 bases; junction bases outside the gene matches: 3. The CDR3 is 13 amino acids. Looked up from germline, CDR1 is GTSNPN and CDR2 is SVGIG (reference sequence). RNA, at about 0.45 to 1 ug, was reverse transcribed with random hexamers. Each CDR3 protein is one row after TCRdb ran MiXCR on the immunoSEQ multiplex PCR reads. Of hundreds of thousands of distinct CDR3 sequences listed, approximately 94% were seen once; the top ten hold 0.15%. The sample was CD4+ T cells from PBMCs. This receptor was identified in a human donor with Susac syndrome. J is TRBJ1-1 and V is TRBV30; 10 bases map to TRBD1. The CDR3 protein is CAWDRGLDTEAFF. The CDR3 nucleotides are TGTGCCTGGGACAGGGGGCTGGACACTGAAGCTTTCTTT.